A selection of T cell receptor beta chains follows, all from one sample in a study of T-cell reconstitution after alpha-beta-depleted transplantation in children. Each CDR3 protein is one row after TCRdb ran MiXCR on the PCR reads. There are about 72,000 distinct CDR3 sequences in the sample; about 6.7% occur only once, and approximately 2.3% lies in the top ten. Specimen: PBMCs from the stem cell graft donor, collected from the stem cell graft. Source of these receptors: a human donor who donated a stem cell graft to a child with acute lymphoblastic leukemia. Each CDR3 is given with its conserved first and last residue. D genes are given only for firm matches. Clone size appears in some rows only: once, few, many, or a class for an expanded clone.

TRBV5-1,TRBJ2-3,many,-,CASLAGAGTDTQYF,TGCGCCAGCCTTGCTGGGGCGGGCACAGATACGCAGTATTTT
TRBV6-2/TRBV6-3,TRBJ1-4,-,TRBD1,CASSRDRATNEKLFF,TGTGCCAGCAGTCGGGACAGAGCAACTAATGAAAAACTGTTTTTT
TRBV5-1,TRBJ1-1,few,-,CASSLVEGGGTEAFF,TGCGCCAGCAGCTTGGTGGAGGGGGGGGGCACTGAAGCTTTCTTT
TRBV6-2/TRBV6-3,TRBJ1-3,few,-,CASTTPGNTIYF,TGTGCCAGCACCACACCTGGAAACACCATATATTTT
TRBV4-3,TRBJ2-5,many,-,CASSSLRDSQETQYF,TGCGCCAGCAGTTCACTCCGGGACTCCCAAGAGACCCAGTACTTC
TRBV12-3/TRBV12-4,TRBJ1-5,medium-sized,-,CASSSKLLGKDSNQPQHF,TGTGCCAGCAGTTCGAAACTTCTCGGAAAAGATAGCAATCAGCCCCAGCATTTT
TRBV7-2,TRBJ2-7,-,-,CASSFDYEQYF,TGTGCCAGCAGCTTCGACTACGAGCAGTACTTC
TRBV7-2,TRBJ2-5,many,-,CASSFGAPRRETQYF,TGTGCCAGCAGCTTCGGGGCCCCCCGACGGGAGACCCAGTACTTC
TRBV27,TRBJ2-1,many,TRBD1,CASSTGQGTYNEQFF,TGTGCCAGCAGCACTGGACAGGGAACCTACAATGAGCAGTTCTTC
TRBV6-1,TRBJ1-2,few,-,CASRPRQVGYGYTF,TGTGCCAGCAGACCCCGACAGGTGGGCTATGGCTACACCTTC
TRBV29-1,TRBJ2-5,few,-,CSSTPSGTQETQYF,TGCAGCTCCACTCCCTCCGGGACGCAAGAGACCCAGTACTTC
TRBV6-5,TRBJ2-1,many,-,CASSYSPSAAQVGQFF,TGTGCCAGCAGTTACTCTCCTTCTGCCGCCCAAGTAGGGCAGTTCTTC
TRBV28,TRBJ2-7,few,TRBD2,CASCRGGYEQYF,TGTGCCAGCTGCCGGGGGGGATACGAGCAGTACTTC
TRBV6-1,TRBJ2-2,many,-,CASRRNTGELFF,TGTGCCAGCAGAAGGAACACCGGGGAGCTGTTTTTT
TRBV7-6,TRBJ1-1,-,-,CASSLGGSEAFF,TGTGCCAGCAGCTTGGGGGGCTCTGAAGCTTTCTTT
TRBV4-2,TRBJ1-2,-,-,CASSQEEGSSANYGYTF,TGTGCCAGCAGCCAAGAAGAGGGGTCTTCTGCTAACTATGGCTACACCTTC
TRBV5-1,TRBJ1-4,few,TRBD1,CASSPTEDRDGTNEKLFF,TGCGCCAGCAGCCCCACCGAGGACAGGGACGGAACTAATGAAAAACTGTTTTTT
TRBV2,TRBJ2-2,-,TRBD2,CASSEDGGNREKLFF,TGTGCCAGCAGTGAAGACGGGGGGAATAGGGAAAAGCTGTTTTTT
TRBV29-1,TRBJ2-1,many,-,CSVEERGRLGEQFF,TGCAGCGTTGAAGAACGAGGGAGGCTTGGGGAGCAGTTCTTC
TRBV12-3/TRBV12-4,TRBJ1-2,many,-,CASSHGPGGYTF,TGTGCCAGCAGCCATGGACCGGGGGGCTACACCTTC
TRBV12-3/TRBV12-4,TRBJ2-5,many,-,CASSPNPGTRKQETQYF,TGTGCCAGCAGTCCTAACCCCGGGACAAGGAAACAAGAGACCCAGTACTTC
TRBV7-9,TRBJ1-1,few,-,CASSLERGIVPEAFF,TGTGCCAGCAGCTTAGAACGGGGCATAGTCCCTGAAGCTTTCTTT
TRBV2,TRBJ2-3,-,-,CASRPIEVGDTQYF,TGTGCCAGCAGGCCAATAGAAGTCGGAGATACGCAGTATTTT
TRBV6-1,TRBJ2-6,few,-,CASSGRGSSGANVLTF,TGTGCCAGCAGTGGCCGGGGCTCCTCTGGGGCCAACGTCCTGACTTTC
TRBV6-5,TRBJ2-7,many,TRBD1,CASSNYRGQVYEQYF,TGTGCCAGCAGTAATTACAGGGGGCAAGTCTACGAGCAGTACTTC
TRBV5-1,TRBJ1-4,many,TRBD1,CASSSRTGENEKLFF,TGCGCCAGCAGCTCCCGGACAGGGGAGAATGAAAAACTGTTTTTT
TRBV12-3/TRBV12-4,TRBJ2-5,few,-,CASSLVQAFQETQYF,TGTGCCAGCAGTTTAGTACAGGCCTTCCAAGAGACCCAGTACTTC
TRBV12-3/TRBV12-4,TRBJ1-5,-,TRBD1,CASSQGVDQPQHF,TGTGCCAGCAGTCAGGGGGTTGATCAGCCCCAGCATTTT
TRBV27,TRBJ1-2,many,-,CASSSRVNYGYTF,TGTGCCAGCAGTTCCCGGGTGAACTATGGCTACACCTTC
TRBV12-3/TRBV12-4,TRBJ1-5,-,-,CAISLVLGGKAVNQPQHF,TGTGCCATCAGCTTGGTTCTGGGGGGGAAAGCGGTCAATCAGCCCCAGCATTTT
TRBV5-1,TRBJ2-2,many,-,CASSLTSGANTGELFF,TGCGCCAGCAGCCTCACCTCAGGGGCGAACACCGGGGAGCTGTTTTTT
TRBV20-1,TRBJ2-1,once,TRBD1,CSARDRDRSYNEQFF,TGCAGTGCTAGGGACAGGGACCGCTCCTACAATGAGCAGTTCTTC
TRBV20-1,TRBJ1-5,many,-,CSASRSGSLLLGPQHF,TGCAGTGCTAGTCGCTCAGGGTCGCTCCTTTTGGGGCCCCAGCATTTT
TRBV5-1,TRBJ2-5,many,-,CASSGRRETQYF,TGCGCCAGCAGCGGACGTCGGGAGACCCAGTACTTC
TRBV12-3/TRBV12-4,TRBJ1-5,many,-,CATGRGGTEPQHF,TGTGCCACTGGACGGGGGGGGACGGAGCCCCAGCATTTT
TRBV3-1,TRBJ2-5,-,-,CASSLRFAETQYF,TGTGCCAGCAGCCTCCGATTTGCGGAGACCCAGTACTTC
TRBV18,TRBJ1-5,many,-,CASSSDGGDQPQHF,TGTGCCAGCTCTAGTGATGGGGGAGATCAGCCCCAGCATTTT
TRBV20-1,TRBJ2-1,few,TRBD2,CSAFTSGGNNEQFF,TGCAGTGCTTTTACTAGCGGGGGGAACAATGAGCAGTTCTTC
TRBV7-9,TRBJ2-3,many,-,CASRYTSTDTQYF,TGTGCCAGCAGGTATACTAGCACAGATACGCAGTATTTT
TRBV6-2/TRBV6-3,TRBJ2-4,many,-,CASSGQRALGDIQYF,TGTGCCAGCAGTGGCCAGCGGGCGCTTGGAGACATTCAGTACTTC
TRBV12-3/TRBV12-4,TRBJ1-1,-,-,CASSLPPVGSNEAFF,TGTGCCAGCAGTCTACCACCGGTGGGCTCCAATGAAGCTTTCTTT
TRBV7-9,TRBJ1-3,-,TRBD1,CASSGERQGYTIYF,TGTGCCAGCAGCGGGGAGAGACAGGGATACACCATATATTTT
TRBV6-4,TRBJ2-1,few,TRBD2,CASSGTSGGLNEQFF,TGTGCCAGCAGTGGGACTAGCGGGGGTCTCAATGAGCAGTTCTTC
TRBV10-3,TRBJ2-7,-,-,CAISPGLLSYEQYF,TGTGCCATCAGCCCGGGGCTCCTCTCCTACGAGCAGTACTTC
TRBV5-2,TRBJ2-1,-,-,CAMGPGHLGNNEQFF,TGTGCCATGGGCCCGGGACACCTCGGCAACAATGAGCAGTTCTTC
TRBV5-1,TRBJ1-5,many,-,CASSPGVLNQPQHF,TGCGCCAGCAGCCCGGGGGTGTTGAATCAGCCCCAGCATTTT
TRBV27,TRBJ2-7,many,TRBD1,CSSSLSQGAPYEQYF,TGTTCCAGCAGTTTGAGTCAGGGGGCACCCTACGAGCAGTACTTC
TRBV29-1,TRBJ2-2,many,TRBD1,CSAMDRGTGELFF,TGCAGCGCAATGGACAGGGGAACCGGGGAGCTGTTTTTT
TRBV23-1,TRBJ2-7,-,-,CASTPPGRVSSSYEQYF,TGCGCCAGCACCCCCCCGGGCCGAGTCTCAAGCTCCTACGAGCAGTACTTC
TRBV7-3,TRBJ2-2,few,TRBD2,CASSERGGAAGELFF,TGTGCCAGCAGCGAACGGGGGGGCGCGGCCGGGGAGCTGTTTTTT
TRBV20-1,TRBJ1-6,many,TRBD1,CSARGGSGGVRSPLHF,TGCAGTGCTAGAGGGGGCTCAGGGGGCGTTCGATCACCCCTCCACTTT
TRBV5-1,TRBJ1-1,many,-,CASSLVGTEAFF,TGCGCCAGCAGCTTGGTTGGGACTGAAGCTTTCTTT